This paragraph reports one T cell receptor (beta chain). The sample belongs to a study of blood T cell repertoires in COVID-19. Only in-frame clones appear in the TCRdb table, and some are missing; sequencing was by immunoSEQ multiplex PCR. The table includes 150,000 to 200,000 clones, around 82% detected once. The TCR comes from a woman aged 40 to 50 with COVID-19, enrolled during active disease. Sequencing input: peripheral blood.

The CDR3 loop reads CASSVRGNRINEQFF. CDR3 in DNA: TGTGCCAGCAGCGTAAGGGGGAACCGAATCAATGAGCAGTTCTTC. The chain couples TRBV9 to TRBJ2-1, with D perhaps matching TRBD1 (6 bases). The germline V and J ends were trimmed by 1 base and 6 bases, with 14 bases remaining between them. The length of the CDR3 is 15 residues. CDR1 and CDR2 (germline): SGDLS, YYNGEE.